This T cell receptor beta chain was identified during a study of response to subunit inactivated influenza vaccine. This clonotype has only a few counts. Its antigen is not known. Each CDR3 protein gets one entry after TCRdb re-called the RT-PCR reads with MiXCR. The table includes around 530,000 distinct CDR3 sequences, approximately 15% detected once. Findings and limits, study-wide: It was the authors' suggestion that each seasonal influenza vaccination recruits few new T cells.

Germline lookup yields CDR1 MNHEY and CDR2 SVGEGT. V lost 5 bases to trimming and J lost 0 bases, with 10 bases between them. CDR3 size: 14 residues. Specimen: CD4+ T cells sorted from PBMCs, collected about 23 months after vaccination. This sequence joins TRBV6-2 or TRBV6-3 and TRBJ1-2, with D perhaps matching TRBD1 (6 bases). The clonotype was recovered from a man aged 45-69 years who received an inactivated influenza vaccine. In DNA form, the CDR3 reads TGTGCCAGCAGTCCGGACAGTACTAACTATGGCTACACCTTC. Its protein is CASSPDSTNYGYTF.